This TCR beta chain was captured in a study of regulatory T cells in long-lasting Graves disease. In building TCR beta libraries, iRepertoire HTBI primers were used together with Arm-PCR of CDR3 regions. MiXCR was run by TCRdb on the multiplex PCR reads, yielding one entry per CDR3 protein. The sample shows approximately 560,000 distinct CDR3 sequences, roughly a sixth of them seen only once. This clonotype has a handful of counts. The germline CDR1 and CDR2 sequences are LNHNV and YYDKDF (reference sequence). The CDR3 covers 13 residues. With 1 base removed from V and 3 bases from J, the gap between germline ends came to 6 bases. This sample's time point: newly diagnosed GD, antithyroid drugs for less than 3 months. PBMCs were the source of the RNA used for TCR sequencing. This sample was shared with a second study, whose subject was T cells in Graves' hyperthyroidism and ophthalmopathy. That report notes: A set of HTBI primers served as the primers for a first-round RT-PCR of the TCR CDR3.

The J gene is TRBJ2-5, the V gene TRBV15, with D unclear. This clonotype was sampled from a man aged 18 to 30 with Graves disease. The sequences come from peripheral blood mononuclear cells (PBMCs), collected at new diagnosis, from a patient treated with antithyroid drugs. The CDR3 is CATSRAREETQYF. DNA for the CDR3: TGTGCCACCAGCAGAGCCAGAGAAGAGACCCAGTACTTC.